Shown below are 27 T cell receptor beta chains from a single sample sequenced in a study of Ad26.COV2.S vaccination and SARS-CoV-2 variants. Sample treatment: 15 to 20 received Ad26.COV2.S at low or high dose, single or two shots; about 5 received placebo; per-sample allocation not given. Specimens were obtained on day 63 following the first vaccine or placebo injection. Clones were read by immunoSEQ multiplex PCR, and TCRdb kept only the in-frame ones, dropping some. This sample yields about 450,000 clones, of which nearly 90% are seen a single time; around 2.6% belongs to the top ten. Sequencing used peripheral blood, obtained in a trial of Ad26.COV2.S vaccine versus placebo. The receptors were gathered from a person aged 18-65 years who received the Ad26.COV2.S COVID-19 vaccine or a placebo.

The chain uses TRBV14 and TRBJ2-2, with D possibly being TRBD1 (6 bases). Germline lookup yields CDR1 SGHDN and CDR2 FVKESK. The CDR3 has 18 amino acids. V dropped 0 bases and J dropped 1 base, with 15 bases sitting between them. The chain's CDR3 is CASSQDQGWYGNTGELFF. In nucleotides, the CDR3 is TGTGCCAGCAGCCAAGATCAGGGGTGGTACGGGAACACCGGGGAGCTGTTTTTT. The whole variable domain, filled in from reference TRBV14 and TRBJ2-2, reads EAGVTQFPSHSVIEKGQTVTLRCDPISGHDNLYWYRRVMGKEIKFLLHFVKESKQDESGMPNNRFLAERTGGTYSTLKVQPAELEDSGVYFCASSQDQGWYGNTGELFFGEGSRLTVL.

The chain links TRBV5-1 to TRBJ2-1; no clear D gene. V lost 0 bases and J 5 bases, leaving 9 bases between the germline ends. The CDR3 sequence is 14 residues long. From germline, CDR1 is SGHRS and CDR2 YFSETQ. The CDR3 DNA reads TGCGCCAGCAGCTTGGGACTGAGCGACAATGAGCAGTTCTTC. This translates into CASSLGLSDNEQFF.

V is TRBV4-2 and J is TRBJ1-1; no firm D call. Trimming stripped 6 bases from V and 1 base from J, with 18 bases between. The CDR3 has 16 residues. Germline CDR1 and CDR2: LGHNA and YNFKEQ. The CDR3 sequence is CASRRVLTAQNTEAFF. CDR3 sequence (DNA): TGTGCCAGCAGGCGGGTGCTAACAGCCCAGAACACTGAAGCTTTCTTT.

This clone was counted once. The CDR3 sequence: CATYSWGSGAGELFF. The CDR3, as DNA: TGTGCTACTTATTCTTGGGGTAGCGGGGCCGGGGAGCTGTTTTTT. The chain joins TRBV7-2 to TRBJ2-2, with TRBD2 matching 8 bases. The CDR3 covers 15 residues. Germline loops: CDR1 SGHTA, CDR2 FQGNSA.

The V gene is TRBV30, the J gene TRBJ2-3; 12 nucleotides match TRBD2. Looked up from germline, CDR1 is GTSNPN and CDR2 is SVGIG (reference sequence). With 4 bases clipped from V and 10 bases from J, the junction kept 12 bases outside the gene matches. The CDR3 consists of 15 residues. In nucleotides, the CDR3 is TGTGCCTGGAAGGTTTCTTCTAGCGGGGGGGCCCCGCAGTATTTT. It codes for CAWKVSSSGGAPQYF.

This rearrangement joins TRBV9 to TRBJ1-4, with D perhaps matching TRBD1 (5 bases). CDR1 is SGDLS and CDR2 is YYNGEE in the germline V gene. With 2 bases removed from V and 6 bases from J, the gap between germline ends came to 11 bases. The CDR3 length is 14 residues. The CDR3 sequence: CASSVRGDDEKLFF. CDR3 coding DNA: TGTGCCAGCAGCGTGCGGGGGGATGATGAAAAACTGTTTTTT.

The CDR3 DNA reads as TGTGCCAGCAGTTCGATCGGGGGGCGAAACGAGCAGTACTTC. Residues: CASSSIGGRNEQYF. The chain uses TRBV6-2 or TRBV6-3 and TRBJ2-7; D might be TRBD2 (7 bases). The CDR3 spans 14 residues. Germline loops: CDR1 MNHEY, CDR2 SVGEGT. The V gene lost 4 bases and the J gene lost 5 bases, with 15 bases spanning the gap.

The chain uses TRBV18 and TRBJ2-6; TRBD1 matches at 10 bases. The germline CDR1 and CDR2 sequences are KGHSH and LQKENI. This CDR3 comprises 18 residues. V was clipped by 3 bases and J by 4 bases; unmatched bases: 9. The CDR3 DNA sequence: TGTGCCAGCTCACCTCCGGGACAGGGGTTTAGAGGGGCCAACGTCCTGACTTTC. Its translation is CASSPPGQGFRGANVLTF.

V is TRBV7-9 and J is TRBJ1-3, with D unclear. Between the trimmed V and J ends, which lost 10 bases and 4 bases, there was a span of 14 bases. Looked up from germline, CDR1 is SEHNR and CDR2 is FQNEAQ (reference sequence). CDR3 length equals 13 residues. This CDR3 reads CATLTVGGNTIYF. The CDR3 nucleotides are TGTGCCACCCTTACTGTGGGGGGAAACACCATATATTTT.

The chain links TRBV4-3 to TRBJ1-6; D ambiguous. The V gene lost 2 bases and the J gene lost 9 bases, with 17 bases spanning the gap. CDR1 is LGHNA, CDR2 YSLEER, per germline. This CDR3 region has 16 residues. The CDR3 region is CASSQLSHSPTSPLHF. Written as DNA, the CDR3 is TGCGCCAGCAGCCAACTGTCCCACAGCCCCACTTCACCCCTCCACTTT.

V gene TRBV2 combines with J gene TRBJ2-7, with 7 bases that match TRBD2. Germline-derived CDR1 and CDR2 are SNHLY and FYNNEI. This CDR3 has 14 amino acids. V shed 6 bases and J 6 bases; nucleotides not matched to a gene: 11. CDR3 bases: TGTGCCAGCAGCGACCTGATCGAGCGGGGCGAGCAGTACTTC. The encoded protein is CASSDLIERGEQYF.

This clone was counted a few times. The chain combines TRBV4-3 with TRBJ2-5, with 7 nucleotides matching TRBD1. CDR3 size: 15 residues. J gave up 0 bases and V 2 bases, and 3 bases lay outside the gene matches. CDR1 and CDR2 (germline): LGHNA, YSLEER. CDR3 protein: CASSQSQGYQETQYF. Written as DNA, the CDR3 is TGCGCCAGCAGCCAATCACAGGGGTACCAAGAGACCCAGTACTTC.

CDR3: CASSRRQVYGYTF. The CDR3 coding sequence is TGTGCCAGCAGTCGAAGACAGGTCTATGGCTACACCTTC. The chain uses TRBV28 and TRBJ1-2; tentatively, D is TRBD1 (6 bases). CDR1 is MDHEN and CDR2 is SYDVKM in the germline V gene. CDR3 length: 13 residues. The V end was cut by 5 bases, the J end by 4 bases, with 11 bases between.

The rearrangement uses TRBV7-8 and TRBJ1-3, with a tentative D call TRBD1 (6 bases). The V and J ends lost 4 bases and 6 bases respectively, with 10 bases between them. This CDR3 contains 13 residues. Germline V gene sequence: CDR1 SGHVS, CDR2 FQNEAQ. DNA for the CDR3: TGTGCCAGCAGCTCAGGGGCCTCAAACACCATATATTTT. This gives the protein CASSSGASNTIYF.

The chain links TRBV6-5 to TRBJ2-1; D may be TRBD2 (5 bases). CDR1 and CDR2 from the germline V gene are MNHEY and SVGAGI. The CDR3 sequence is 15 residues long. The V end was cut by 4 bases, the J end by 5 bases, with 15 bases between. CDR3 loop: CASSSIPDWDNEQFF. The CDR3 bases are TGTGCCAGCAGTTCGATTCCGGACTGGGACAATGAGCAGTTCTTC.

This chain joins TRBV5-4 and TRBJ2-1, with 14 bases identical to TRBD2. The CDR3 extends over 15 amino acids. J gave up 8 bases and V 5 bases, and 6 bases lay outside the gene matches. CDR1 and CDR2 (germline): SGHNT, YYREEE (reference sequence). CDR3 loop: CASSYPGLAGDEQFF. For the CDR3, the DNA is TGTGCCAGCAGTTACCCGGGACTAGCGGGAGATGAGCAGTTCTTC.

This sequence joins TRBV13 and TRBJ2-5; 12 bases map to TRBD1. The V gene's germline CDR1 is PRHDT and CDR2 FYEKMQ (reference sequence). The V gene end was trimmed by 5 bases and the J gene end by 2 bases; junction bases not matched to a gene: 3. CDR3 length equals 15 residues. The CDR3 sequence: CASSGTGGRQETQYF. Written as DNA, the CDR3 is TGTGCCAGCAGCGGGACAGGGGGCCGGCAAGAGACCCAGTACTTC.

This chain links TRBV6-6 with TRBJ1-4; D unresolved. V gave up 6 bases and J gave up 8 bases, with 19 bases separating them. Germline V lookup: CDR1 MNHNY, CDR2 SVGAGI (reference sequence). The length of the CDR3 is 15 residues. CDR3 in DNA: TGTGCCAGCAGATCCAACAGCATTTCAAGAGAAAAACTGTTTTTT. This translates into CASRSNSISREKLFF.

The chain is built from TRBV7-3 and TRBJ2-7, with 8 bases lining up with TRBD1. The length of the CDR3 is 16 residues. Germline lookup yields CDR1 SGHTA and CDR2 FQGTGA. The V gene end was trimmed by 3 bases and the J gene end by 2 bases; junction bases not matched to a gene: 9. Here the CDR3 reads CASSFPRDRPTYEQYV. Here the CDR3 DNA reads TGTGCCAGCAGCTTCCCCCGGGACAGGCCGACCTACGAGCAGTACGTC.

The rearrangement uses TRBV9 and TRBJ2-3; D may correspond to TRBD1 or TRBD2 (6 bases each). The germline V gene has CDR1 SGDLS and CDR2 YYNGEE. The length of the CDR3 is 15 residues. Trimming stripped 4 bases from V and 3 bases from J, with 15 bases between. CDR3 loop: CASSLGGIKTDTQYF. The CDR3 bases are TGTGCCAGCAGCCTAGGGGGGATTAAAACAGATACGCAGTATTTT.

The rearrangement links TRBV4-1 to TRBJ1-2; D not resolved. The V end was cut by 0 bases, the J end by 4 bases, with 12 bases between. The CDR3 contains 15 residues. Per the germline V gene, CDR1 is MGHRA and CDR2 is YSYEKL. CDR3: CASSQERGGSYGYTF. In DNA, the CDR3 is TGCGCCAGCAGCCAAGAACGGGGTGGGAGCTATGGCTACACCTTC.

The DNA for the CDR3 is TGTGCCAGTAGTCCGCTACCCGCACGCGGGGCGGGCTATGGCTACACCTTC. Its translation is CASSPLPARGAGYGYTF. The V and J genes are TRBV19 and TRBJ1-2; the D gene is possibly TRBD1 (5 bases). Germline CDR1 reads LNHDA; CDR2 reads SQIVND (reference sequence). The V end was cut by 5 bases, the J end by 4 bases, with 23 bases between. The CDR3 runs to 17 residues.

The rearrangement uses TRBV4-1 and TRBJ2-5, with D perhaps matching TRBD1 or TRBD2 (5 bases each). The ends were cut back, 3 bases at V and 1 base at J, with 15 bases in the middle. The CDR3 runs 16 residues. Germline V CDR1 and CDR2: MGHRA, YSYEKL. The CDR3: CASSQGDRVVQETQYF. The CDR3 DNA reads as TGCGCCAGCAGCCAGGGGGACCGAGTAGTCCAAGAGACCCAGTACTTC.

The chain is built from TRBV28 and TRBJ2-7; 12 bases agree with TRBD1. V dropped 5 bases and J dropped 7; count of bases not matched to a gene: 9. The germline CDR1 and CDR2 sequences are MDHEN and SYDVKM. The CDR3 covers 15 residues. The CDR3 here is CASSRPGQGAPEQYF. The CDR3 coding sequence is TGTGCCAGCAGTCGCCCGGGACAGGGGGCGCCGGAGCAGTACTTC.

The CDR3 reads CASSAGRKNTEAFF. CDR3 coding DNA: TGCGCCAGCAGTGCGGGACGGAAGAACACTGAAGCTTTCTTT. V and J are TRBV10-2 and TRBJ1-1, with D perhaps matching TRBD1 (5 bases). Per germline, CDR1 WSHSY and CDR2 SAAADI. V dropped 4 bases and J dropped 1 base, with 10 bases sitting between them. The length of the CDR3 is 14 residues.

This chain's CDR3 is CASSRAYEQYF. The CDR3 nucleotides read TGTGCCAGCAGTCGGGCCTACGAGCAGTACTTC. V and J are TRBV6-6 and TRBJ2-7, with D hard to call. The V gene lost 5 bases and the J gene lost 2 bases, with 4 bases spanning the gap. This CDR3 has 11 residues. Germline values: CDR1 MNHNY, CDR2 SVGAGI (reference sequence).

This rearrangement joins TRBV27 to TRBJ2-1, with D possibly TRBD2 on 8 matching bases. V lost 4 bases and J 7 bases, leaving 35 bases between the germline ends. The CDR3 runs to 21 residues. The germline V gene has CDR1 MNHEY and CDR2 SMNVEV (reference sequence). CDR3 protein: CASSYDGGAQGILAYWNEQFF. Written as DNA, the CDR3 is TGTGCCAGCAGTTACGACGGGGGGGCACAGGGGATATTAGCCTATTGGAATGAGCAGTTCTTC.